Each of the 13 T cell receptor beta chains below was sequenced from the same sample in a study of T-cell reconstitution after alpha-beta-depleted transplantation in children. Unique molecular identifiers were used to barcode this TCRbeta library. A single record per CDR3 protein comes from TCRdb applying MiXCR to the PCR reads. There are fewer than 400,000 distinct CDR3 sequences in the sample; about a quarter occur only once, and about a tenth lies in the top ten. Sample: PBMCs, mostly from graft donor cells, taken 180 days after TCRalphabeta/CD19-depleted stem cell transplant. Receptors were obtained from a male patient under 18 who had a stem cell transplant for acute lymphoblastic leukemia, so the T cells may come from the graft donor.

This clonotype was picked up a small number of times. This rearrangement joins TRBV24-1 to TRBJ1-1; 7 positions agree with TRBD1. This CDR3 is 13 amino acids long. Germline CDR1 reads KGHDR; CDR2 reads SFDVKD. Trimming cost V 4 bases and J 11 bases; bases outside gene matches: 9. The CDR3 sequence is CATSDKDRLKAFF. CDR3 coding DNA: TGTGCCACCAGTGACAAGGACAGGCTGAAGGCTTTCTTT.

This clonotype came up a few times. This chain joins TRBV4-1 and TRBJ2-5; 11 positions agree with TRBD1. The CDR3 is 15 amino acids. V lost 5 bases, J lost 2 bases, and 4 bases stayed unmatched. Per the germline V gene, CDR1 is MGHRA and CDR2 is YSYEKL. The CDR3: CASSGRDRGQETQYF. The CDR3 DNA is TGCGCCAGCAGCGGCCGGGACAGGGGGCAAGAGACCCAGTACTTC.

There are a few counts of this clonotype. V gene TRBV7-2 combines with J gene TRBJ2-7; D remains unclear. Germline V lookup: CDR1 SGHTA, CDR2 FQGNSA. V was shortened by 2 bases and J by 2 bases, with 7 bases between the two germline ends. This CDR3 has 13 residues. CDR3 in DNA: TGTGCCAGCAGCTTATCCGGAACCTACGAGCAGTACTTC. It encodes CASSLSGTYEQYF.

In regard to this clonotype: The DNA is omitted, as the CDR3 cannot be located on it reliably, and the CDR3 follows TCRdb's listing. The gene calls are TRBV7-9 and TRBJ1-5; TRBD1, the D gene given by the table, was not confirmed from the DNA. Germline V gene sequence: CDR1 SEHNR, CDR2 FQNEAQ (reference sequence). Counting both end residues, the CDR3 totals 17 amino acids. The CDR3 sequence is CASSFGPGQGSNQPQHF.

The rearrangement joins TRBV7-9 to TRBJ2-2; TRBD2 might be the D (5 bases). Per the germline V gene, CDR1 is SEHNR and CDR2 is FQNEAQ (reference sequence). The CDR3 is 15 amino acids. V was shortened by 4 bases and J by 6 bases, with 15 bases between the two germline ends. The chain's CDR3 is CASSSWTVGAGELFF. The CDR3 DNA sequence: TGTGCCAGCAGCTCCTGGACTGTCGGAGCCGGGGAGCTGTTTTTT.

This clonotype turned up a few times. V is TRBV7-8 and J is TRBJ1-5; tentatively, D is TRBD1 (5 bases). The CDR3 runs 15 residues. Between the trimmed V and J ends, which lost 0 bases and 2 bases, there was a span of 8 bases. Germline values: CDR1 SGHVS, CDR2 FQNEAQ. In DNA form, the CDR3 reads TGTGCCAGCAGCTTAGCGGGGCTTGGCAATCAGCCCCAGCATTTT. Protein sequence: CASSLAGLGNQPQHF.

The rearrangement uses TRBV5-1 and TRBJ2-7; the match to TRBD1 covers 7 bases. Germline values: CDR1 SGHRS, CDR2 YFSETQ. V was clipped by 3 bases and J by 3 bases; unmatched bases: 3. The CDR3 covers 13 residues. CDR3 bases: TGCGCCAGCAGCTCCCCAGGGGGCTACGAGCAGTACTTC. Translating gives CASSSPGGYEQYF.

The chain joins TRBV25-1 to TRBJ1-2; D not resolved. Deletions cut 1 base from V and 5 bases from J, with 8 bases between. Germline values: CDR1 MGHDK, CDR2 SYGVNS. The CDR3 spans 13 residues. The CDR3 sequence is CASSEFGGYGYTF. As DNA, the CDR3 is TGTGCCAGCAGTGAATTTGGAGGGTATGGCTACACCTTC.

A few counts support this clonotype. The chain carries TRBV9 and TRBJ2-7; 11 bases are shared with TRBD2. Looked up from germline, CDR1 is SGDLS and CDR2 is YYNGEE. Unmatched junction bases numbered 4, after V lost 0 bases and J lost 2 bases. The CDR3 runs to 16 residues. The CDR3 sequence: CASSVAATSGAYEQYF. The DNA for the CDR3 is TGTGCCAGCAGCGTAGCTGCGACTAGCGGGGCCTACGAGCAGTACTTC.

The gene calls are TRBV9 and TRBJ2-7, with D perhaps matching TRBD1 or TRBD2 (7 bases each). CDR3 length: 15 amino acids. The V end was cut by 3 bases, the J end by 4 bases, with 17 bases between. Germline V lookup: CDR1 SGDLS, CDR2 YYNGEE. CDR3 region: CASSGGQRDPYEQYF. DNA for the CDR3: TGTGCCAGCAGCGGGGGACAGCGGGACCCTTACGAGCAGTACTTC.

The rearrangement links TRBV24-1 to TRBJ2-3; D is unresolved. V dropped 9 bases and J dropped 0 bases, with 12 bases sitting between them. The CDR3 sequence is 14 residues long. The germline V gene has CDR1 KGHDR and CDR2 SFDVKD. The CDR3: CATSYRYSTDTQYF. The CDR3 DNA reads as TGTGCCACCTCGTACCGGTATAGCACAGATACGCAGTATTTT.

The chain combines TRBV20-1 with TRBJ2-1; no clear D. The CDR3 is 11 residues long. The germline CDR1 and CDR2 sequences are DFQATT and SNEGSKA (reference sequence). Trimming removed 7 bases from V and 5 bases from J, with 9 bases in between. This CDR3 reads CSGRKDNEQFF. CDR3 DNA sequence: TGCAGTGGACGCAAAGACAATGAGCAGTTCTTC.

The V and J genes are TRBV9 and TRBJ2-3; 13 nucleotides line up with TRBD2. CDR1 is SGDLS, CDR2 YYNGEE, per germline. The trim removed 4 bases at V and 9 bases at J, leaving 8 bases unmatched. This CDR3 region has 15 residues. CDR3 DNA sequence: TGTGCCAGCAGCCAATCCGGGACTAGCGGGAACACGCAGTATTTT. Its protein product is CASSQSGTSGNTQYF. The full variable domain, completed using reference TRBV9 and TRBJ2-3, is DSGVTQTPKHLITATGQRVTLRCSPRSGDLSVYWYQQSLDQGLQFLIQYYNGEERAKGNILERFSAQQFPDLHSELNLSSLELGDSALYFCASSQSGTSGNTQYFGPGTRLTVL.